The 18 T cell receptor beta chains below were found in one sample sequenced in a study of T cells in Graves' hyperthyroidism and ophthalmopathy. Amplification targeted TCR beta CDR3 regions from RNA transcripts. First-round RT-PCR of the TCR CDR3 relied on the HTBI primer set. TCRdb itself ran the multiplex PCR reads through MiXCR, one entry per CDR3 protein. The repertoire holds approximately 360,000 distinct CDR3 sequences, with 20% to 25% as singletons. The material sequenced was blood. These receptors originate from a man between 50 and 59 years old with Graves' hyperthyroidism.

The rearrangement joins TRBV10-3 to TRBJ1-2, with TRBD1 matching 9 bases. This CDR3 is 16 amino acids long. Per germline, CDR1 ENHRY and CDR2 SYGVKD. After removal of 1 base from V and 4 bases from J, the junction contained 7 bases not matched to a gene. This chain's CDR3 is CAISEFGQGYGYGYTF. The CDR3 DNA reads TGTGCCATCAGTGAGTTCGGACAGGGGTATGGCTATGGCTACACCTTC.

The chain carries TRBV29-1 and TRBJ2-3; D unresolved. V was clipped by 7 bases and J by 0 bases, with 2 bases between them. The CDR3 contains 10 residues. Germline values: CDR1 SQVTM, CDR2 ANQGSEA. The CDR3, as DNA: TGCAGCGGGAGCACAGATACGCAGTATTTT. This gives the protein CSGSTDTQYF.

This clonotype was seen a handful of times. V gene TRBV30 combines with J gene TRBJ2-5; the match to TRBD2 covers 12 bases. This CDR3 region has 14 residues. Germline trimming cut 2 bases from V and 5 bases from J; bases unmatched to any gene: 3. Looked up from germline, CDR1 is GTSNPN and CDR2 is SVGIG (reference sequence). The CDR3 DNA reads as TGTGCCTGGAGTCGACTAGCGGGAGCTGAGACCCAGTACTTC. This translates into CAWSRLAGAETQYF.

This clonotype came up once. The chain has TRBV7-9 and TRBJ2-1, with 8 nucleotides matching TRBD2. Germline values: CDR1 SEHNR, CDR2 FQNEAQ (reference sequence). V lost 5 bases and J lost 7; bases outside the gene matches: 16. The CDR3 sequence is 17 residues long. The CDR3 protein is CASSEKPSGGPQNEQFF. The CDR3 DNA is TGTGCCAGCAGCGAGAAACCGAGCGGGGGCCCTCAGAATGAGCAGTTCTTC. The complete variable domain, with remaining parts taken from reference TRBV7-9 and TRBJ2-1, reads DTGVSQNPRHKITKRGQNVTFRCDPISEHNRLYWYRQTLGQGPEFLTYFQNEAQLEKSRLLSDRFSAERPKGSFSTLEIQRTEQGDSAMYLCASSEKPSGGPQNEQFFGPGTRLTVL.

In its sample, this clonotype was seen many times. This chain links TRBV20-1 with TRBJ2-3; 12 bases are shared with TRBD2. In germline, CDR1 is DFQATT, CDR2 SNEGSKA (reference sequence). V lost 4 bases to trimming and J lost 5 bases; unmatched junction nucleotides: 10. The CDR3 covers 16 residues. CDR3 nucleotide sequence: TGCAGTGCTACCAGGACTAGCGGGACCATCGGAGATACGCAGTATTTT. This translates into CSATRTSGTIGDTQYF.

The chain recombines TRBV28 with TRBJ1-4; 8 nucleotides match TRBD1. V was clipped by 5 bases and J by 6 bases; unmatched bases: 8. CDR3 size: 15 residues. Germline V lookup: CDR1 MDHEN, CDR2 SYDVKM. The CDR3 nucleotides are TGTGCCAGCAGTCTCCGGACAGGGTTGTATGAAAAACTGTTTTTT. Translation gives CASSLRTGLYEKLFF.

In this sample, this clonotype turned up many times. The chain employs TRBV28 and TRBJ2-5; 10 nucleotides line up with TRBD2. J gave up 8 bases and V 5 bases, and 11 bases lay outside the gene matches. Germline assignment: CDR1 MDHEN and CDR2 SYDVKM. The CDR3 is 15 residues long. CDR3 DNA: TGTGCCAGCAGTCCGGGACTAGCGTTTGCCAGAACCCAGTACTTC. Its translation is CASSPGLAFARTQYF.

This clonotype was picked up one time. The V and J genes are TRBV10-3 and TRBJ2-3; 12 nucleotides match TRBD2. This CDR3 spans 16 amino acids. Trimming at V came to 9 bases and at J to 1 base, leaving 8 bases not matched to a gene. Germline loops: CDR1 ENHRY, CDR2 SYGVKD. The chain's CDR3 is CAIGERLAGGTDTQYF. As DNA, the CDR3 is TGTGCCATAGGGGAGAGACTAGCGGGGGGCACAGATACGCAGTATTTT.

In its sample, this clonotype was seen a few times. CDR3 sequence: CSARGDRLSSYEQYF. In DNA form, the CDR3 reads TGCAGTGCGCGGGGGGACAGGTTAAGCTCCTACGAGCAGTACTTC. V usage is TRBV20-1 and J usage is TRBJ2-7; D assignment may be TRBD1 or TRBD2 (8 bases each). The CDR3 is made up of 15 amino acids. CDR1 is DFQATT and CDR2 is SNEGSKA in the germline V gene (reference sequence). The germline V and J ends were trimmed by 6 bases and 0 bases, with 18 bases remaining between them.

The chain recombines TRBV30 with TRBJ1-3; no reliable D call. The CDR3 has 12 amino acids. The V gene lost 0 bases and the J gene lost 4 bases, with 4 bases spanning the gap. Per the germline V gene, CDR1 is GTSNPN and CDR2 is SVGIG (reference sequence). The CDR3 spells CAWSVLGNTIYF. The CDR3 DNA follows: TGTGCCTGGAGTGTACTCGGAAACACCATATATTTT.

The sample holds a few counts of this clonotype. The CDR3 DNA follows: TGTGCCAGCAGCTTAGGAGGACAGGGTTGGGAGCAGTACTTC. This translates into CASSLGGQGWEQYF. The chain uses TRBV13 and TRBJ2-7; TRBD1 matches at 8 bases. J gave up 7 bases and V 0 bases, and 5 bases lay outside the gene matches. Germline CDR1 and CDR2: PRHDT and FYEKMQ (reference sequence). The CDR3 is 14 amino acids.

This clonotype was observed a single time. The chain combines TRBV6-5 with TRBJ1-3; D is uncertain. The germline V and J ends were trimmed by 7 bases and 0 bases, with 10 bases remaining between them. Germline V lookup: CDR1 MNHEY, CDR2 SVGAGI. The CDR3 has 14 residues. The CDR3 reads CASILSSSGNTIYF. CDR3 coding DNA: TGTGCCAGCATTTTGTCAAGCTCTGGAAACACCATATATTTT.

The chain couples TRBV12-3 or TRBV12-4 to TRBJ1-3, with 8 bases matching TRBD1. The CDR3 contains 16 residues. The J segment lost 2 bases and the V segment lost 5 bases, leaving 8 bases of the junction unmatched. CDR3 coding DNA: TGTGCCAGCAGTCTAACAGACAGGGGCCCTGGAAACACCATATATTTT. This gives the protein CASSLTDRGPGNTIYF.

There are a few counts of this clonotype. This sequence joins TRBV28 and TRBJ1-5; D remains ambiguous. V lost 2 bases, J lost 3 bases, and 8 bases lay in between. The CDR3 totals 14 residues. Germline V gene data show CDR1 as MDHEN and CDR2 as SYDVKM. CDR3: CASSLPRVNQPQHF. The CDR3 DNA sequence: TGTGCCAGCAGTTTACCCCGAGTCAATCAGCCCCAGCATTTT. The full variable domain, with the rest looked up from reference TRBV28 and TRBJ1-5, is DVKVTQSSRYLVKRTGEKVFLECVQDMDHENMFWYRQDPGLGLRLIYFSYDVKMKEKGDIPEGYSVSREKKERFSLILESASTNQTSMYLCASSLPRVNQPQHFGDGTRLSIL.

This chain's CDR3 is CASRDREAGNTIYF. In DNA, the CDR3 is TGTGCCAGCAGGGACAGGGAAGCTGGAAACACCATATATTTT. This rearrangement joins TRBV12-3 or TRBV12-4 to TRBJ1-3; 8 nucleotides line up with TRBD1. V was clipped by 6 bases and J by 2 bases; unmatched bases: 3. This CDR3 contains 14 residues.

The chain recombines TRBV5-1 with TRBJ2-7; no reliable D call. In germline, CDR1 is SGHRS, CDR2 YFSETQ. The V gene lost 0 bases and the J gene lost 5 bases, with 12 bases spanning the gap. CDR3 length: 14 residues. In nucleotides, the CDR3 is TGCGCCAGCAGCTTGGGGTACTTTGGGGACGAGCAGTACTTC. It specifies CASSLGYFGDEQYF.

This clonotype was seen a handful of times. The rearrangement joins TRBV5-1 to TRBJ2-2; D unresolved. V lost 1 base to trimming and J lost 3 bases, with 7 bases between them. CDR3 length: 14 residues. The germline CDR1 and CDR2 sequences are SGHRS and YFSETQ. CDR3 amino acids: CASSLNPYTGELFF. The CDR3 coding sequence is TGCGCCAGCAGCTTGAACCCTTACACCGGGGAGCTGTTTTTT. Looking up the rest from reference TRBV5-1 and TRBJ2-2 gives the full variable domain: KAGVTQTPRYLIKTRGQQVTLSCSPISGHRSVSWYQQTPGQGLQFLFEYFSETQRNKGNFPGRFSGRQFSNSRSEMNVSTLELGDSALYLCASSLNPYTGELFFGEGSRLTVL.

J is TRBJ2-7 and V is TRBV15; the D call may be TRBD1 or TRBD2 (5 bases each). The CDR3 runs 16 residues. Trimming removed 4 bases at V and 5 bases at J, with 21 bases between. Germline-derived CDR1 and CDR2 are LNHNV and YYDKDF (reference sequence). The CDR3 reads CATSKGIELGAHEQYF. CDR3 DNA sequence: TGTGCCACCAGCAAGGGAATCGAACTAGGGGCACACGAGCAGTACTTC.